This T cell receptor (beta chain) derives from a study of control samples from healthy donors and cancer patients. Sequencing used immunoSEQ multiplex PCR; TCRdb keeps in-frame clones, though not all of them. The data contain 99,000 or so clones, roughly 85% of them singletons. The CDR3 consists of 15 residues. V lost 4 bases, J lost 7 bases, and 15 bases lay in between. From germline, CDR1 is SGHDT and CDR2 YYEEEE. Sequencing was done on a sample of blood. The clonotype originates from a woman in her forties or fifties in good health. The chain couples TRBV5-6 to TRBJ1-6, with D possibly matching TRBD1 (5 bases). CDR3 in DNA: TGTGCCAGCAGCCCTCACTTGGGACCCAATTCACCCCTCCACTTT. It is translated as CASSPHLGPNSPLHF.